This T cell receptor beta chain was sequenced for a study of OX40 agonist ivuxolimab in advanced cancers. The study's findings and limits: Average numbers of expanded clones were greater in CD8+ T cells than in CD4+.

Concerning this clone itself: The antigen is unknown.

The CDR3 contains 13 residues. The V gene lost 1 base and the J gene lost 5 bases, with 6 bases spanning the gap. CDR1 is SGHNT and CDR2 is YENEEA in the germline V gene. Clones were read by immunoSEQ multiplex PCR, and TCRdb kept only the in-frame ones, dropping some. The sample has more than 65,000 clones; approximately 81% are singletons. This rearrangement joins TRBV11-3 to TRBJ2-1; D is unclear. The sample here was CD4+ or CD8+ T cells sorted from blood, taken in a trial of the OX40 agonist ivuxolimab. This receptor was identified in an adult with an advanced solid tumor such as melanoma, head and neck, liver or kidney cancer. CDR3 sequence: CASSLGLDNEQFF. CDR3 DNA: TGTGCCAGCAGCTTAGGACTGGACAATGAGCAGTTCTTC. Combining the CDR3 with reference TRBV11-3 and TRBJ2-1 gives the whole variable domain EAGVVQSPRYKIIEKKQPVAFWCNPISGHNTLYWYLQNLGQGPELLIRYENEEAVDDSQLPKDRFSAERLKGVDSTLKIQPAELGDSAVYLCASSLGLDNEQFFGPGTRLTVL.